Following are 23 T cell receptor beta chains from one sample sequenced in a study of blood T cell repertoires in COVID-19. Sequenced by immunoSEQ multiplex PCR; TCRdb stores in-frame clones only, minus some. This table holds 30,000 to 40,000 clones, 75% to 90% found once. Material for sequencing was peripheral blood. The receptors shown here come from a man in his sixties with active or convalescent COVID-19.

The rearrangement uses TRBV19 and TRBJ2-3, with D maybe TRBD1 (7 bases). Between the trimmed V and J ends, which lost 6 bases and 4 bases, there was a span of 11 bases. Germline V gene sequence: CDR1 LNHDA, CDR2 SQIVND (reference sequence). This CDR3 region has 13 residues. CDR3 DNA sequence: TGTGCCAGTAGGACCAGGGGGGCAGATACGCAGTATTTT. Amino acids: CASRTRGADTQYF.

The chain links TRBV29-1 to TRBJ2-5; D gene unclear. The V and J ends lost 4 bases and 2 bases respectively, with 5 bases between them. The CDR3 extends over 11 amino acids. The germline V gene encodes CDR1 SQVTM and CDR2 ANQGSEA. The CDR3, as DNA: TGCAGCGTTGCCAGTCAAGAGACCCAGTACTTC. Amino acids: CSVASQETQYF.

The genes are TRBV14 and TRBJ2-3; D possibly corresponds to TRBD2 (6 bases). V lost 1 base and J 6 bases, leaving 20 bases between the germline ends. The V gene's germline CDR1 is SGHDN and CDR2 FVKESK. This CDR3 is 17 amino acids long. This chain's CDR3 is CASSQVEGGAWVDTQYF. Written as DNA, the CDR3 is TGTGCCAGCAGCCAAGTTGAAGGCGGGGCCTGGGTGGATACGCAGTATTTT.

The table lists this clone with many counts. The gene calls are TRBV6-5 and TRBJ2-2; D might be TRBD1 (5 bases). The germline V gene has CDR1 MNHEY and CDR2 SVGAGI. This CDR3 has 15 residues. The germline V and J ends were trimmed by 5 bases and 4 bases, with 14 bases remaining between them. The CDR3 bases are TGTGCCAGCAGTACGAACCTCAGGGTCACCGGGGAGCTGTTTTTT. It translates to CASSTNLRVTGELFF.

This clone has a single count. V is TRBV29-1 and J is TRBJ1-4; TRBD1 matches 7 bases. V shed 4 bases, J shed 5 bases, and the junction held 10 bases outside the gene matches. The CDR3 contains 15 residues. The germline CDR1 and CDR2 sequences are SQVTM and ANQGSEA. The CDR3, as DNA: TGCAGCGTTGTGTCTGGGACAGTTGGGAATGAAAAACTGTTTTTT. It codes for CSVVSGTVGNEKLFF.

The chain links TRBV28 to TRBJ1-3; 7 bases fit TRBD1. The CDR3 runs 15 residues. The germline gives CDR1 MDHEN, CDR2 SYDVKM. The trim removed 3 bases at V and 1 base at J, leaving 3 bases unmatched. CDR3 sequence reads: CASSFTTGSGNTIYF. CDR3 DNA sequence: TGTGCCAGCAGTTTCACGACAGGGTCTGGAAACACCATATATTTT.

The rearrangement links TRBV5-6 to TRBJ1-1, with D possibly being TRBD1 (6 bases). Germline V lookup: CDR1 SGHDT, CDR2 YYEEEE. V dropped 0 bases and J dropped 3 bases, with 18 bases sitting between them. This CDR3 has 17 amino acids. In nucleotides, the CDR3 is TGTGCCAGCAGCTTGGTCCGGGGGGCTCTTAGGTACACTGAAGCTTTCTTT. Encoded protein: CASSLVRGALRYTEAFF.

This chain links TRBV6-5 with TRBJ2-1; 8 bases align to TRBD1. There are 13 residues in the CDR3. Losses at the gene ends were 4 bases for V and 12 bases for J; bases not matched to a gene: 8. Germline loops: CDR1 MNHEY, CDR2 SVGAGI. The CDR3 DNA reads TGTGCCAGCAGTTTCCAACAGGGGGTTAGGCAGTTCTTC. Translation gives CASSFQQGVRQFF.

This clone was seen only a few times. The V call is TRBV10-3, the J call TRBJ2-2; D is unresolved. V lost 11 bases, J lost 4 bases, and 14 bases lay in between. This CDR3 contains 13 residues. Germline V gives CDR1 ENHRY, CDR2 SYGVKD. For the CDR3, the DNA is TGTGCCCACTCTCCGGCAGGCACCGGGGAGCTGTTTTTT. The encoded protein is CAHSPAGTGELFF.

This clone was seen just once. The chain recombines TRBV10-3 with TRBJ2-1; 11 bases align to TRBD2. CDR1 ENHRY and CDR2 SYGVKD come from the germline V gene. The trim removed 4 bases at V and 7 bases at J, leaving 12 bases unmatched. The CDR3 sequence is 17 residues long. CDR3 residues: CAISGISGRAGRNEQFF. The CDR3, as DNA: TGTGCCATCAGTGGAATTAGCGGGAGGGCCGGGAGGAATGAGCAGTTCTTC.

The rearrangement links TRBV18 to TRBJ2-2, with D perhaps matching TRBD2 (6 bases). This CDR3 has 14 residues. The germline V gene encodes CDR1 KGHSH and CDR2 LQKENI. V lost 6 bases and J 2 bases, leaving 10 bases between the germline ends. CDR3 amino acids: CASSRDSNTGELFF. CDR3 bases: TGTGCCAGCTCGAGGGACTCCAACACCGGGGAGCTGTTTTTT. The full variable domain, with the rest looked up from reference TRBV18 and TRBJ2-2, is NAGVMQNPRHLVRRRGQEARLRCSPMKGHSHVYWYRQLPEEGLKFMVYLQKENIIDESGMPKERFSAEFPKEGPSILRIQQVVRGDSAAYFCASSRDSNTGELFFGEGSRLTVL.

The genes are TRBV18 and TRBJ1-2; 9 positions agree with TRBD1. The trim removed 0 bases at V and 4 bases at J, leaving 6 bases unmatched. Germline V gene lookup returns CDR1 KGHSH and CDR2 LQKENI. The CDR3 has 16 residues. The CDR3 is CASSPPSGTGSYGYTF. In DNA, the CDR3 is TGTGCCAGCTCACCACCATCCGGGACAGGGTCCTATGGCTACACCTTC.

The V and J genes are TRBV11-3 and TRBJ2-7, with TRBD2 identical over 8 bases. Unmatched junction bases numbered 6, after V lost 1 base and J lost 4 bases. The CDR3 loop spans 15 amino acids. Germline values: CDR1 SGHNT, CDR2 YENEEA. In nucleotides, the CDR3 is TGTGCCAGCAGCTTAGGACTAGCGAACGGTTACGAGCAGTACGTC. Translating it yields CASSLGLANGYEQYV.

This clone was seen a few times. The rearrangement links TRBV5-6 to TRBJ2-2; D not resolved. Germline CDR1 is SGHDT and CDR2 is YYEEEE. The ends were cut back, 1 base at V and 0 bases at J, with 4 bases in the middle. CDR3 length equals 14 residues. In DNA, the CDR3 is TGTGCCAGCAGCTTGTTTACGAACACCGGGGAGCTGTTTTTT. Amino acids: CASSLFTNTGELFF.

This chain links TRBV29-1 with TRBJ2-3; a weak D match, TRBD1 (6 bases). The CDR3 spans 12 residues. The germline V gene encodes CDR1 SQVTM and CDR2 ANQGSEA. V was trimmed by 6 bases and J by 2 bases, leaving 9 bases between them. In DNA form, the CDR3 reads TGCAGCGTGGGGGACAACACAGATACGCAGTATTTT. Protein sequence: CSVGDNTDTQYF.

The rearrangement uses TRBV10-3 and TRBJ1-2, with TRBD1 matching 8 bases. The CDR3 extends over 12 amino acids. CDR1 ENHRY and CDR2 SYGVKD come from the germline V gene. V dropped 4 bases and J dropped 8; count of bases not matched to a gene: 3. CDR3 protein: CAISAGQEGYTF. CDR3 bases: TGTGCCATCAGTGCGGGACAGGAGGGCTACACCTTC.

The chain combines TRBV18 with TRBJ2-3, with TRBD1 as a possible D gene (6 bases). Germline assignment: CDR1 KGHSH and CDR2 LQKENI. V was trimmed by 0 bases and J by 5 bases, leaving 12 bases between them. This CDR3 region has 15 residues. CDR3 sequence reads: CASSPPGHRRDTQYF. CDR3 nucleotides: TGTGCCAGCTCACCACCGGGACACCGGCGAGATACGCAGTATTTT.

In its sample, this clone was seen once. The genes are TRBV19 and TRBJ1-6; 7 bases agree with TRBD1. CDR1 LNHDA and CDR2 SQIVND come from the germline V gene (reference sequence). Trimming at V came to 6 bases and at J to 6 bases, leaving 5 bases not matched to a gene. This CDR3 is built from 14 residues. CDR3 sequence: CASRDRALNSPLHF. DNA for the CDR3: TGTGCCAGTAGAGACAGGGCTCTTAATTCACCCCTCCACTTT. Full variable domain (missing parts from reference TRBV19 and TRBJ1-6): DGGITQSPKYLFRKEGQNVTLSCEQNLNHDAMYWYRQDPGQGLRLIYYSQIVNDFQKGDIAEGYSVSREKKESFPLTVTSAQKNPTAFYLCASRDRALNSPLHFGNGTRLTVT.

About this clone itself: Its ends do not fully match the called genes, so a read error is possible. CDR3 amino acids: CASSLGQGVNSPLHF. CDR3 sequence (DNA): TGTGCCAGCAGTTTGGGACAGGGGGTTAATTCACCCCTCCACTTT. V gene TRBV5-4 combines with J gene TRBJ1-6; 11 bases line up with TRBD1. CDR1 is SGHNT, CDR2 YYREEE, per germline (reference sequence). CDR3 length: 15 residues.

By share, this clone ranks as medium-sized. The chain combines TRBV28 with TRBJ2-1; 9 bases agree with TRBD2. Germline values: CDR1 MDHEN, CDR2 SYDVKM. Unmatched junction bases numbered 5, after V lost 2 bases and J lost 12 bases. The CDR3 loop spans 13 amino acids. CDR3 residues: CASSLGTSGLQFF. Here the CDR3 DNA reads TGTGCCAGCAGTTTAGGAACTAGCGGGCTGCAGTTCTTC.

The V gene is TRBV5-1, the J gene TRBJ1-3; 9 bases are a match to TRBD1. The CDR3 sequence is 16 residues long. Germline V gene sequence: CDR1 SGHRS, CDR2 YFSETQ. J gave up 2 bases and V 0 bases, and 3 bases lay outside the gene matches. CDR3 loop: CASSLGGQGAGNTIYF. CDR3 sequence (DNA): TGCGCCAGCAGCTTGGGGGGACAGGGCGCTGGAAACACCATATATTTT.

This chain links TRBV6-5 with TRBJ2-2; 7 nucleotides agree with TRBD1. With 2 bases clipped from V and 4 bases from J, the junction kept 7 bases outside the gene matches. CDR1 and CDR2 (germline): MNHEY, SVGAGI. This CDR3 contains 16 residues. For the CDR3, the DNA is TGTGCCAGCAGTTACAGGGGGCCTCTTCCCACCGGGGAGCTGTTTTTT. Protein product: CASSYRGPLPTGELFF.

The CDR3 loop is CAISEGGPLSTDTQYF. The DNA of the CDR3 is TGTGCCATCAGTGAAGGAGGCCCCCTTAGCACAGATACGCAGTATTTT. The chain has TRBV10-3 and TRBJ2-3; the D gene is possibly TRBD2 (5 bases). The CDR3 is 16 amino acids. Trimming took 3 bases from V and 0 from J, leaving 13 bases between them. Germline V gene lookup returns CDR1 ENHRY and CDR2 SYGVKD.